These T cell receptor beta chains were read from a single sample in a study of cytomegalovirus exposure and HLA in healthy donors. The table came from immunoSEQ multiplex PCR; TCRdb's copy has only in-frame clones and leaves some out. The sample lists approximately 270,000 clones; approximately 84% were seen once. Source material: PBMCs. Receptor source: a young man in good health and CMV-seropositive. Both conserved end residues are part of each CDR3. The D gene is left open where the match is weak.

>TRBV10-3|TRBJ2-7|NA
TGTGCCATCAGTGACGGGACAACCTACGAGCAGTACTTC
CAISDGTTYEQYF
>TRBV19|TRBJ1-5|TRBD1
TGTGCCAGTAGTGGGACAGTCAATCAGCCCCAGCATTTT
CASSGTVNQPQHF
>TRBV27|TRBJ2-5|TRBD2
TGTGCCAGCAGTCCGACTAGCGGGAGTCCACCTCGGTACTTC
CASSPTSGSPPRYF
>TRBV28|TRBJ2-6|NA
TGTGCCAGCAGTGGATGGGAATGGGGCGCTGGGGCCAACGTCCTGACTTTC
CASSGWEWGAGANVLTF
>TRBV2|TRBJ2-5|TRBD1
TGTGCCAGCAGTGCTCCCGGGACAGGAAAAGAGACCCAGTACTTC
CASSAPGTGKETQYF
>TRBV19|TRBJ1-5|NA
TGTGCCAGTAGTTATGGGGGAAATCAGCCCCAGCATTTT
CASSYGGNQPQHF
>TRBV19|TRBJ2-7|NA
TGTGCCAGTAGTATGGGGTTCGGCGAGCAGTACTTC
CASSMGFGEQYF
>TRBV7-2|TRBJ2-1|TRBD2
TGTGCCAGCAGCTTAGCGGGCGGGAGGGCCTACAATGAGCAGTTCTTC
CASSLAGGRAYNEQFF
>TRBV4-1|TRBJ2-2|TRBD1
TGCGCCAGCAGCCAAGATACGGGACAGGGAAGAGCAGGGGAGCTGTTTTTT
CASSQDTGQGRAGELFF
>TRBV25-1|TRBJ1-1|NA
TGTGCCACCTCCCCGGTACACGGGAACACTGAAGCTTTCTTT
CATSPVHGNTEAFF
>TRBV7-2|TRBJ2-1|NA
TGTGCCAGCAGCTCCCGGCCGGGGCTGAACAATGAGCAGTTCTTC
CASSSRPGLNNEQFF
>TRBV27|TRBJ2-5|TRBD1
TGTGCCAGCCCCCCCGGGACAGAAGAGACCCAGTACTTC
CASPPGTEETQYF
>TRBV4-2|TRBJ2-2|NA
TGTGCCAGCAGCCGAGAGACAGGGGAGCTGTTTTTT
CASSRETGELFF
>TRBV9|TRBJ2-2|NA
TGTGCCAGCAGCGTAGATAAGGGGTTCGGGGAGCTGTTTTTT
CASSVDKGFGELFF
>TRBV5-1|TRBJ2-5|TRBD2
TGCGCCAGCAGCGAGGGACTAGCGGGAGGTTTCAAGACCCAGTACTTC
CASSEGLAGGFKTQYF
>TRBV11-1|TRBJ2-7|TRBD1
TGTGCCAGCAGCCCCCTCCGGGGACAGACTAACTACGAGCAGTACTTC
CASSPLRGQTNYEQYF